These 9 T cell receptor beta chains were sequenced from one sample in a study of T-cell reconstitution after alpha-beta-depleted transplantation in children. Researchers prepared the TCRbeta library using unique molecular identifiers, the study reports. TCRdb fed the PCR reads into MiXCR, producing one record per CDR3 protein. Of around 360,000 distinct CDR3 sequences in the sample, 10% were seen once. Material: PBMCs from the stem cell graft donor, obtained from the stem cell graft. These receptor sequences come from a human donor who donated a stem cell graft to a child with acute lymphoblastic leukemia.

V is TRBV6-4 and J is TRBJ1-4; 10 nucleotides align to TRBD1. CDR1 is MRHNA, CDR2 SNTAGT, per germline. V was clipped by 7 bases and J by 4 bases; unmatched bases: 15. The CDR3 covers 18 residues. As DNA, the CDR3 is TGTGCCAGCACTACCGCTCCGGGACAGGGGCGCCTTAATGAAAAACTGTTTTTT. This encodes CASTTAPGQGRLNEKLFF.

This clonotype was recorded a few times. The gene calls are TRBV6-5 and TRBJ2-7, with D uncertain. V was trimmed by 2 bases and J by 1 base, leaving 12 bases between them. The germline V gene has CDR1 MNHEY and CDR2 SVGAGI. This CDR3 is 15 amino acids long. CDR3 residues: CASSYTKDPSYEQYF. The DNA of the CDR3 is TGTGCCAGCAGTTACACGAAGGACCCTTCCTACGAGCAGTACTTC.

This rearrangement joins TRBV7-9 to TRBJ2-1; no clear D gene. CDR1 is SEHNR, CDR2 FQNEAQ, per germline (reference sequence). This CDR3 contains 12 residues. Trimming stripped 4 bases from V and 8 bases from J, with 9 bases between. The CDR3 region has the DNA TGTGCCAGCAGCTCCGGTGGGGATGAGCAGTTCTTC. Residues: CASSSGGDEQFF.

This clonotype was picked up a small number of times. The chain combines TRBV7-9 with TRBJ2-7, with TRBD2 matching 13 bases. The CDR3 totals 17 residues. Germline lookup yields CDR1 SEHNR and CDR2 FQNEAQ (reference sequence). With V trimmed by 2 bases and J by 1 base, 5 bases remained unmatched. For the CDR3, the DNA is TGTGCCAGCAGCTTATCGGGACTAGCGGGACAATCCTACGAGCAGTACTTC. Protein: CASSLSGLAGQSYEQYF.

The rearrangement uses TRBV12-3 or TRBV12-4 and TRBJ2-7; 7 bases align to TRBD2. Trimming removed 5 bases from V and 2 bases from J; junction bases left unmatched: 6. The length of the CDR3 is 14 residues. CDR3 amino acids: CASSLQTSPYEQYF. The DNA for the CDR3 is TGTGCCAGCAGTCTACAGACTAGCCCCTACGAGCAGTACTTC.

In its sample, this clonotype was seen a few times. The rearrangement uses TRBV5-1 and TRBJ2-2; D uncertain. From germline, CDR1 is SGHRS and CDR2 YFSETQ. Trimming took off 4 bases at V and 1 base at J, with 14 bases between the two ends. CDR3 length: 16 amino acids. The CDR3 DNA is TGCGCCAGCAGCCCTCCCCCTTACGGGAACACCGGGGAGCTGTTTTTT. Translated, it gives CASSPPPYGNTGELFF.

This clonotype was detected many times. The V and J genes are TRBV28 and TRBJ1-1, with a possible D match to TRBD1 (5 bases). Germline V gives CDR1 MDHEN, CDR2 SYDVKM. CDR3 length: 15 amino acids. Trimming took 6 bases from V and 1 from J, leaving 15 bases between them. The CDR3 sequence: CASSRRVGGNTEAFF. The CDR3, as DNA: TGTGCCAGCAGCCGCCGGGTGGGGGGGAACACTGAAGCTTTCTTT.

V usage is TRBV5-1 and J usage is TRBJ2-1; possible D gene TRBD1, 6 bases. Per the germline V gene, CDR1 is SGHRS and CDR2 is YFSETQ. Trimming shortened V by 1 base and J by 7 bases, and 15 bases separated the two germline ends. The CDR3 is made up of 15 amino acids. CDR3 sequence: CASSLNRAPGNEQFF. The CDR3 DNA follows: TGCGCCAGCAGCTTGAACAGGGCCCCCGGGAATGAGCAGTTCTTC.

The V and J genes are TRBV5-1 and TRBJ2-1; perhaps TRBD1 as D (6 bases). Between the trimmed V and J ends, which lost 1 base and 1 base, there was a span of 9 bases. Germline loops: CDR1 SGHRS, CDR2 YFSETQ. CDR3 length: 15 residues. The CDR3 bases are TGCGCCAGCAGCTTGTTCCAGGGGTCCTACAATGAGCAGTTCTTC. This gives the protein CASSLFQGSYNEQFF. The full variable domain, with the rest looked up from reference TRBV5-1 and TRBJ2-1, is KAGVTQTPRYLIKTRGQQVTLSCSPISGHRSVSWYQQTPGQGLQFLFEYFSETQRNKGNFPGRFSGRQFSNSRSEMNVSTLELGDSALYLCASSLFQGSYNEQFFGPGTRLTVL.